One TCR beta chain is described in this entry. CD45RO-negative cells were positively selected for CCR7, leaving out terminally differentiated effector memory CD45RA+ cells. These data originate in a study of shared clonotypes between healthy human individuals. The protocol was immunoSEQ multiplex PCR, while the TCRdb copy is restricted to in-frame clones and leaves out a portion. Found here are some 2.1 million clones, about 93% of them singletons; the top ten hold about 1.7%. The source of this sequence is a man younger than 35 in good health. Some clones in this sample may be carry-over from other donors' samples. Sequenced: naive CD8+ T cells from PBMCs.

CDR3 in amino acids: CASSYSPHNLNTEAFF. In DNA form, the CDR3 reads TGTGCCAGCAGTTATTCACCCCACAACTTGAACACTGAAGCTTTCTTT. The J gene is TRBJ1-1, the V gene TRBV6-5; no definite D call. Germline V gene sequence: CDR1 MNHEY, CDR2 SVGAGI. This CDR3 is 16 amino acids long. Trimming shortened V by 3 bases and J by 0 bases, and 14 bases separated the two germline ends.